This TCR beta chain was identified in a study of T cell clonotyping in hematopoietic cell transplantation. Study-wide results and limits: Broader posttransplant TCR repertoire diversity was predicted by graft donor and pretransplant recipient Inverse Simpson Index values.

The V gene's germline CDR1 is LNHDA and CDR2 SQIVND (reference sequence). V lost 3 bases and J 3 bases, leaving 12 bases between the germline ends. The CDR3 loop spans 15 amino acids. About this clone itself: As yet, its antigen is unknown.

The table came from immunoSEQ multiplex PCR; TCRdb's copy has only in-frame clones and leaves some out. The sample yields approximately 70,000 clones, around 94% seen once. The material sequenced was peripheral blood mononuclear cells. This receptor was obtained from a man between 50 and 59 years old in good health. Some clones in this sample may be carry-over from other donors' samples. This rearrangement joins TRBV19 to TRBJ1-5; TRBD1 is a possible D gene (6 bases). The chain's CDR3 is CASSIDRDTNQPQHF. CDR3 sequence (DNA): TGTGCCAGTAGTATCGACCGGGACACCAATCAGCCCCAGCATTTT. Using reference TRBV19 and TRBJ1-5 for the parts outside the CDR3, the full variable domain is DGGITQSPKYLFRKEGQNVTLSCEQNLNHDAMYWYRQDPGQGLRLIYYSQIVNDFQKGDIAEGYSVSREKKESFPLTVTSAQKNPTAFYLCASSIDRDTNQPQHFGDGTRLSIL.